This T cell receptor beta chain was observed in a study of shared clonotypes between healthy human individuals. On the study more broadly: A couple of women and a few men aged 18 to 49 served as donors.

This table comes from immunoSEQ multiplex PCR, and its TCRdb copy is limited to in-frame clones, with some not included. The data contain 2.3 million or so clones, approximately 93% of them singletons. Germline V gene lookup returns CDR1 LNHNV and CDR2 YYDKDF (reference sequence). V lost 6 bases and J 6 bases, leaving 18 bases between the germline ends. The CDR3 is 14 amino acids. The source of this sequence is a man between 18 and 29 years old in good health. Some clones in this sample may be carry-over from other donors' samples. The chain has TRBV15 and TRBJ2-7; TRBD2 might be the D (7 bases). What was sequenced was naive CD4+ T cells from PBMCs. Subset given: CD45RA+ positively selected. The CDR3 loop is CATRGGAGVGEQYF. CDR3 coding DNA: TGTGCCACCAGAGGGGGGGCGGGAGTAGGCGAGCAGTACTTC.